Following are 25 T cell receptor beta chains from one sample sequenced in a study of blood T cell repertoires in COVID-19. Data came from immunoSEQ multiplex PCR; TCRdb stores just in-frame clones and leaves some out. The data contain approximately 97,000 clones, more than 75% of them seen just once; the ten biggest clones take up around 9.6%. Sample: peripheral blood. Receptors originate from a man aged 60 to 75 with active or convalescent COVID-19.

CDR3 in DNA: TGTGCCAGCAGTTTAGAACAGGGCTGGGAGACCCAGTACTTC. This sequence encodes CASSLEQGWETQYF. The chain employs TRBV28 and TRBJ2-5, with D maybe TRBD1 (6 bases). V shed 2 bases and J shed 5 bases, with 12 bases lying between them. CDR3 length: 14 amino acids. Germline V lookup: CDR1 MDHEN, CDR2 SYDVKM.

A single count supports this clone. The CDR3 sequence is CASSYTQGPQETQYF. DNA of the CDR3: TGTGCCAGCAGCTATACTCAGGGGCCTCAAGAGACCCAGTACTTC. The rearrangement joins TRBV9 to TRBJ2-5; weak D call: TRBD1 (6 bases). The CDR3 totals 15 residues. Trimming removed 4 bases at V and 2 bases at J, with 15 bases between. Germline CDR1 is SGDLS and CDR2 is YYNGEE.

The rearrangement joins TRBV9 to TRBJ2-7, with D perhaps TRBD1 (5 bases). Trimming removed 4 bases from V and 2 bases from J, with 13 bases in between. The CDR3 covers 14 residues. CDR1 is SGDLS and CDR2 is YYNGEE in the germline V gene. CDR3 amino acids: CASSLDSLPYEQYF. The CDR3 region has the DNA TGTGCCAGCAGCCTCGACAGCCTACCCTACGAGCAGTACTTC.

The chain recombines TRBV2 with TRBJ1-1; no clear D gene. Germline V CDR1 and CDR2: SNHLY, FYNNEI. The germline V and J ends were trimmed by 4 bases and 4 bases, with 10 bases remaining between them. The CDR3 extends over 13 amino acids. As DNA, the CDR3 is TGTGCCAGCAGTGGTCTGAGCGGCACTGAAGCTTTCTTT. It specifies CASSGLSGTEAFF.

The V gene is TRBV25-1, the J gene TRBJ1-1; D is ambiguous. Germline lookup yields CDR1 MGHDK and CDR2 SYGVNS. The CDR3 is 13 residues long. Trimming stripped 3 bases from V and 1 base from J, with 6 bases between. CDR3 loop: CASSDERNTEAFF. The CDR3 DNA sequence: TGTGCCAGCAGTGACGAGAGGAACACTGAAGCTTTCTTT.

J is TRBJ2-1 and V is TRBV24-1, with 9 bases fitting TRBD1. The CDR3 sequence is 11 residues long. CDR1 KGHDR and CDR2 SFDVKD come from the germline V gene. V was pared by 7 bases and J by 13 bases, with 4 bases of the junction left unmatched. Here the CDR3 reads CATRGTGPQFF. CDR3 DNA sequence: TGTGCCACCAGAGGGACAGGGCCCCAGTTCTTC.

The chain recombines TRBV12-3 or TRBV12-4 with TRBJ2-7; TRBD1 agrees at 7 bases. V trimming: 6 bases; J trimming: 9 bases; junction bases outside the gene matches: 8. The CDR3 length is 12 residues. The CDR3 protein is CASSRTGQAQYF. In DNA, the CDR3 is TGTGCCAGCAGCCGGACAGGCCAGGCGCAGTACTTC.

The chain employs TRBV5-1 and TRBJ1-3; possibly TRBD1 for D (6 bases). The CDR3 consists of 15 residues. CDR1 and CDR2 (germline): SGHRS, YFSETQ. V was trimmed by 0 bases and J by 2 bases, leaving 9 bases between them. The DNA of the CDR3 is TGCGCCAGCAGCTTGGCCACAGGGACTGGAAACACCATATATTTT. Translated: CASSLATGTGNTIYF.

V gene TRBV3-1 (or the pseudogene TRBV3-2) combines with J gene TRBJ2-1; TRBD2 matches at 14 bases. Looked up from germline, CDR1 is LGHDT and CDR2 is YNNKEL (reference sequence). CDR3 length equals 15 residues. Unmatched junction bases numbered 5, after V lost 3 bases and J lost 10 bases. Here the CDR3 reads CASSHGTSGRGEQFF. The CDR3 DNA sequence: TGTGCCAGCAGCCACGGGACTAGCGGGAGAGGCGAGCAGTTCTTC.

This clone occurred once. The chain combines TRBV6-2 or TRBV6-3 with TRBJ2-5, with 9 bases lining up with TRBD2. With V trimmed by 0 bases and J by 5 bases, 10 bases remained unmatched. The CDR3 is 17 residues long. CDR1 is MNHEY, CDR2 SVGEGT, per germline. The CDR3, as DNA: TGTGCCAGCAGTTACTCCGGGACTAGCCGAACATGGGAGACCCAGTACTTC. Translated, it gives CASSYSGTSRTWETQYF.

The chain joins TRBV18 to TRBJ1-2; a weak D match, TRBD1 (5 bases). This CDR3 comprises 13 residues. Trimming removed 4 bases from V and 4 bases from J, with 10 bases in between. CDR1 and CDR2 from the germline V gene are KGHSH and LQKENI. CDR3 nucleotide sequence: TGTGCCAGCTCACTGGAGGGGACCTATGGCTACACCTTC. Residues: CASSLEGTYGYTF.

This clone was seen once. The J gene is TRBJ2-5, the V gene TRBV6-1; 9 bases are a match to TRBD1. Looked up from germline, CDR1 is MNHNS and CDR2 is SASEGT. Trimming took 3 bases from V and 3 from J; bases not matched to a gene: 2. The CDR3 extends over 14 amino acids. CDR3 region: CASSDGTGKETQYF. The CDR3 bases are TGTGCCAGCAGTGATGGGACAGGGAAAGAGACCCAGTACTTC.

CDR3 bases: TGCGCCAGCAGCTTGTGGCGGGGGGAGACCCAGTACTTC. It encodes CASSLWRGETQYF. The chain uses TRBV5-1 and TRBJ2-5; 7 bases agree with TRBD2. Germline-derived CDR1 and CDR2 are SGHRS and YFSETQ. This CDR3 comprises 13 residues. The ends lost 1 base at V and 5 bases at J; junction bases unmatched: 2.

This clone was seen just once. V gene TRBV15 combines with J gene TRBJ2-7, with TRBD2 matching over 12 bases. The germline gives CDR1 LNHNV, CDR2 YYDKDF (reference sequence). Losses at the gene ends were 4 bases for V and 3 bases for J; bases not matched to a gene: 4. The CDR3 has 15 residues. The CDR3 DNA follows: TGTGCCACCAGCACTGGACTAGCGGGGTACTACGAGCAGTACGTC. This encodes CATSTGLAGYYEQYV.

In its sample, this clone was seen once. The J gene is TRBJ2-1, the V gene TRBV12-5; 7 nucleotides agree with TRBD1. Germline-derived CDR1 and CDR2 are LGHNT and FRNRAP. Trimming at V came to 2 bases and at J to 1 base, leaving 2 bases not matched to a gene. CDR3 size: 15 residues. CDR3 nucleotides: TGTGCTAGTGGTTTGCTACAGGGGTCCTACAATGAGCAGTTCTTC. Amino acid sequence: CASGLLQGSYNEQFF.

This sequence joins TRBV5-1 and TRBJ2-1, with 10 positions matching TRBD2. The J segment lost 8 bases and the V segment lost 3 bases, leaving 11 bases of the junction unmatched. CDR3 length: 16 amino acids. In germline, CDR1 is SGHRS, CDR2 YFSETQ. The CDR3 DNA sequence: TGCGCCAGCAGCTCGTCCGGGACTAGCGTGTGGGATGAGCAGTTCTTC. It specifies CASSSSGTSVWDEQFF.

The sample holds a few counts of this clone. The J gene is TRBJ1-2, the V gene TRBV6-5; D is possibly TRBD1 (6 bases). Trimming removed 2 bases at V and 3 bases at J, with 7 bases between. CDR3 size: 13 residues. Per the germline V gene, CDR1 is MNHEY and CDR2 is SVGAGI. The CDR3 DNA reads TGTGCCAGCAGTTACGGACAGTACTATGGCTACACCTTC. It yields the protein CASSYGQYYGYTF.

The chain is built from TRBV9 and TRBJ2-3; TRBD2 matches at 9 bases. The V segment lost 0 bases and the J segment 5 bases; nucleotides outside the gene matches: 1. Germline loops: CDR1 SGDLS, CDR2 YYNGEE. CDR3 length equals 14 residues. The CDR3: CASSVGAGGDTQYF. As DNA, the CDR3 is TGTGCCAGCAGCGTAGGAGCGGGAGGAGATACGCAGTATTTT.

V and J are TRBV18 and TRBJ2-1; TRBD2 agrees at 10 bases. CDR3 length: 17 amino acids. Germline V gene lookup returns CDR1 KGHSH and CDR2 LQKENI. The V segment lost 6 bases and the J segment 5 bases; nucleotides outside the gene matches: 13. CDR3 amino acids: CASSRGTSELGDNEQFF. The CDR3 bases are TGTGCCAGCTCCCGCGGGACTAGCGAGCTGGGAGACAATGAGCAGTTCTTC.

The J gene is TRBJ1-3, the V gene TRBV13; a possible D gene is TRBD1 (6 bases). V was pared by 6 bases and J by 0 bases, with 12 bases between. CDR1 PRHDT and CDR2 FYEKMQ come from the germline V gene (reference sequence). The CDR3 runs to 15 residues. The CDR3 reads CASSHDRLSGNTIYF. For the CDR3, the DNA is TGTGCCAGCAGTCATGACAGGCTCTCTGGAAACACCATATATTTT.

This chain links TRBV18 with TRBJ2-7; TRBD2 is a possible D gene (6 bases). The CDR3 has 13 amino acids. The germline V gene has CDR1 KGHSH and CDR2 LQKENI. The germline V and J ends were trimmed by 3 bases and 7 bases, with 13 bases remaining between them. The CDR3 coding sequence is TGTGCCAGCTCACCCAAAAACGCGGGGGAGCAGTACGTC. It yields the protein CASSPKNAGEQYV.

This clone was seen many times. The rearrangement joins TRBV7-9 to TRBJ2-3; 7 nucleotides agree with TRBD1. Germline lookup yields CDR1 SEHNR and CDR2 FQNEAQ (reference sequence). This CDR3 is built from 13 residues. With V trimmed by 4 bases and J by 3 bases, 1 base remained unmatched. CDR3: CASSSTGTDTQYF. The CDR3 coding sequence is TGTGCCAGCAGCTCGACAGGGACAGATACGCAGTATTTT.

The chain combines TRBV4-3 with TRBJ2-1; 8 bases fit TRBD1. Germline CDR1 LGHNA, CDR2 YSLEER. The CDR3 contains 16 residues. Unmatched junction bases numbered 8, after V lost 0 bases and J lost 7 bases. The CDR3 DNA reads TGCGCCAGCAGCCAAGATCAGGGACAGGCCTTAAATGAGCAGTTCTTC. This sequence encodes CASSQDQGQALNEQFF.

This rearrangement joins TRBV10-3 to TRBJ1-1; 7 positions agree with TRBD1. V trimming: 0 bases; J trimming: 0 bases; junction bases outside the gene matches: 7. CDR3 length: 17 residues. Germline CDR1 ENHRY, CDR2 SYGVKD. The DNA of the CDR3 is TGTGCCATCAGTGAGTCTCCGACAGGGACATTGAACACTGAAGCTTTCTTT. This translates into CAISESPTGTLNTEAFF.

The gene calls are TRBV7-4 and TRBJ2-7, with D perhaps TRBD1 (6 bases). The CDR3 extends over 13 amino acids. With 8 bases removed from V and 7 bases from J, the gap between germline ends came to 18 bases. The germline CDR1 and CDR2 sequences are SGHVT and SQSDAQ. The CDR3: CASQAYGQLEQYV. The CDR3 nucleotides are TGTGCCAGCCAAGCTTACGGACAGTTAGAGCAGTACGTC.